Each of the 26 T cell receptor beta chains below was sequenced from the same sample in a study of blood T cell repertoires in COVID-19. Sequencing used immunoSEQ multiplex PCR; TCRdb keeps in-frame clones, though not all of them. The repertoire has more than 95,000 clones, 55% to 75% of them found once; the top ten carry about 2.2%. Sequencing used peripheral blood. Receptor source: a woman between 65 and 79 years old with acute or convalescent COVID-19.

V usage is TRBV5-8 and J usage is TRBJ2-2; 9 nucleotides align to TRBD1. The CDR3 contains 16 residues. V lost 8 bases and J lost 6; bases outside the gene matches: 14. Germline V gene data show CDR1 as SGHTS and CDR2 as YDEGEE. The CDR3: CASLRPGQGKSGELFF. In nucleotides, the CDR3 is TGTGCCAGTTTAAGGCCGGGACAGGGTAAATCCGGGGAGCTGTTTTTT.

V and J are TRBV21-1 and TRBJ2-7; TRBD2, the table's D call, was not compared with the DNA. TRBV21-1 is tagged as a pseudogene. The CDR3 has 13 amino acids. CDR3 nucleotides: TGTGCCAGCAGCGCAGCACTAGGACCCGAGCAGTACTTC. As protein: CASSAALGPEQYF.

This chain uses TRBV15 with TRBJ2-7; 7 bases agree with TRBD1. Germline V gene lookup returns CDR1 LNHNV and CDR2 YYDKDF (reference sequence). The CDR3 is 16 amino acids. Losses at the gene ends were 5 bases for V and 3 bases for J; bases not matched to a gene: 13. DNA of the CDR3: TGTGCCACCAGCGGGGGCTCCGGGACAGCCAACTACGAGCAGTACTTC. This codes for CATSGGSGTANYEQYF.

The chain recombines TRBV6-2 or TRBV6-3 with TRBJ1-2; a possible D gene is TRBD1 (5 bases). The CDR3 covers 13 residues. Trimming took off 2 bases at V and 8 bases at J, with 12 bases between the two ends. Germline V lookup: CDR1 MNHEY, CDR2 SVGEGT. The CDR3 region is CASSYRPGSGYTF. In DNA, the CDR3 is TGTGCCAGCAGTTACCGGCCAGGGTCCGGCTACACCTTC.

The CDR3 is CASISGSRSGEQYF. CDR3 nucleotide sequence: TGTGCCAGTATTAGCGGGAGCCGTTCTGGCGAGCAGTACTTC. The chain has TRBV2 and TRBJ2-7, with 9 bases identical to TRBD2. CDR1 and CDR2 from the germline V gene are SNHLY and FYNNEI. The CDR3 has 14 amino acids. Trimming cost V 9 bases and J 6 bases; bases outside gene matches: 12.

The CDR3 loop is CASRGFLGDTQYF. In nucleotides, the CDR3 is TGTGCCAGTAGGGGCTTCTTGGGAGATACGCAGTATTTT. The V and J genes are TRBV19 and TRBJ2-3; D is unresolved. The germline V gene encodes CDR1 LNHDA and CDR2 SQIVND (reference sequence). The CDR3 is made up of 13 amino acids. The V gene lost 6 bases and the J gene lost 5 bases, with 12 bases spanning the gap.

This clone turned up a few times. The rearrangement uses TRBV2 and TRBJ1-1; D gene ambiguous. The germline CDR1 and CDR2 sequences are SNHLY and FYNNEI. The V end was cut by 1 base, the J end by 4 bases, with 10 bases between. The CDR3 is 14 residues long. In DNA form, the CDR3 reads TGTGCCAGCAGTGAAGTACTAGGGAGCACTGAAGCTTTCTTT. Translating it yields CASSEVLGSTEAFF.

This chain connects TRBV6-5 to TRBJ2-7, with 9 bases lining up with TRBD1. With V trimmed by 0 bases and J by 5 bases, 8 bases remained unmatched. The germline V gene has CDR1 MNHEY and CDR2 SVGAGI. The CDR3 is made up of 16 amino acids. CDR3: CASSYSPGQGANEQYF. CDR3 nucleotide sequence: TGTGCCAGCAGTTACTCCCCGGGACAGGGTGCCAACGAGCAGTACTTC.

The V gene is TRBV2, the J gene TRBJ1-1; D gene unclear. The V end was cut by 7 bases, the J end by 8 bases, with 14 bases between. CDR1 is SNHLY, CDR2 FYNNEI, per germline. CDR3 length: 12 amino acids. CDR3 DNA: TGTGCCAGCAAGTCCCCTATAGTCGAAGCTTTCTTT. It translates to CASKSPIVEAFF.

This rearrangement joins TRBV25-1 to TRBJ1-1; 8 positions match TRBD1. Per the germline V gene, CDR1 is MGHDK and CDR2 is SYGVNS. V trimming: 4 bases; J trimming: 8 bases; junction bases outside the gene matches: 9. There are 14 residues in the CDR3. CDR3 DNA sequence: TGTGCCAGCAGTGTTTCCCGACAGGGGTCGGAAGCTTTCTTT. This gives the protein CASSVSRQGSEAFF.

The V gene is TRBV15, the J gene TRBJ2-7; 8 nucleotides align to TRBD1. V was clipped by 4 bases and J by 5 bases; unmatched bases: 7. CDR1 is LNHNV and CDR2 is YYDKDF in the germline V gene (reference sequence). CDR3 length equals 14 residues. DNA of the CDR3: TGTGCCACCAGCACCAGACAGGGGATGGACGAGCAGTACTTC. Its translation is CATSTRQGMDEQYF. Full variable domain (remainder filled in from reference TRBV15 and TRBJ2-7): DAMVIQNPRYQVTQFGKPVTLSCSQTLNHNVMYWYQQKSSQAPKLLFHYYDKDFNNEADTPDNFQSRRPNTSFCFLDIRSPGLGDTAMYLCATSTRQGMDEQYFGPGTRLTVT.

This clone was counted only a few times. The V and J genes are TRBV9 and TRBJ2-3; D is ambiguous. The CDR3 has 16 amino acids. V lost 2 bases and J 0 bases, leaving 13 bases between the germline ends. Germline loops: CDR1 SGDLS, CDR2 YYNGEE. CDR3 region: CASSVLPSPSTDTQYF. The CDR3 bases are TGTGCCAGCAGCGTCCTACCTAGTCCCAGCACAGATACGCAGTATTTT.

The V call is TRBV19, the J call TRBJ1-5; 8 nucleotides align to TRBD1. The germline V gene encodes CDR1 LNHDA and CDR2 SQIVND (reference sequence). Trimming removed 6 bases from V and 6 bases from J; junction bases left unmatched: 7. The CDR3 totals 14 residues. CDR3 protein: CASSLGQGGQPQHF. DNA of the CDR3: TGTGCCAGTAGCCTTGGACAGGGTGGTCAGCCCCAGCATTTT. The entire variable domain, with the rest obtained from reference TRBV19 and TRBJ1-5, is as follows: DGGITQSPKYLFRKEGQNVTLSCEQNLNHDAMYWYRQDPGQGLRLIYYSQIVNDFQKGDIAEGYSVSREKKESFPLTVTSAQKNPTAFYLCASSLGQGGQPQHFGDGTRLSIL.

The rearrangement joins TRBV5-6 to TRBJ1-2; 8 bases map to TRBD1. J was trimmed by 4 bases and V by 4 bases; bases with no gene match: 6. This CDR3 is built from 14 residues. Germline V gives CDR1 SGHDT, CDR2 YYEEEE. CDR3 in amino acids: CASSLRTGFYGYTF. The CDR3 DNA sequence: TGTGCCAGCAGCCTTAGGACAGGGTTCTATGGCTACACCTTC. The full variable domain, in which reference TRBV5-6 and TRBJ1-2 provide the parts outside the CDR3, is DAGVTQSPTHLIKTRGQQVTLRCSPKSGHDTVSWYQQALGQGPQFIFQYYEEEERQRGNFPDRFSGHQFPNYSSELNVNALLLGDSALYLCASSLRTGFYGYTFGSGTRLTVV.

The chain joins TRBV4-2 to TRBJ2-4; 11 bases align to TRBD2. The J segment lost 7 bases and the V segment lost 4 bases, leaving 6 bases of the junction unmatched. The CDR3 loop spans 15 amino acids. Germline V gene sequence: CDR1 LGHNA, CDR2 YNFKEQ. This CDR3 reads CASSPTSGTGNIQYF. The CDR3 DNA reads TGTGCCAGCAGCCCGACTAGCGGGACTGGGAACATTCAGTACTTC.

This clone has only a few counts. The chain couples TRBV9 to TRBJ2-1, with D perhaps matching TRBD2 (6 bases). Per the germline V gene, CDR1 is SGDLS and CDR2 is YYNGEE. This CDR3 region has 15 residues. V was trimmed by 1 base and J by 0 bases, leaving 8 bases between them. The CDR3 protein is CASSVTGSSYNEQFF. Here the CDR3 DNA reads TGTGCCAGCAGCGTAACCGGGAGCTCCTACAATGAGCAGTTCTTC.

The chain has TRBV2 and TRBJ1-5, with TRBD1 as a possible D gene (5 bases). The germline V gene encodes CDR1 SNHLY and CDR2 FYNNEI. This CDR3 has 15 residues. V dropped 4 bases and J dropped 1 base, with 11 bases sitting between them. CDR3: CASSALGQSNQPQHF. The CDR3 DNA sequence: TGTGCCAGCAGTGCTTTGGGGCAGAGCAATCAGCCCCAGCATTTT. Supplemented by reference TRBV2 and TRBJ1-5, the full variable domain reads EPEVTQTPSHQVTQMGQEVILRCVPISNHLYFYWYRQILGQKVEFLVSFYNNEISEKSEIFDDQFSVERPDGSNFTLKIRSTKLEDSAMYFCASSALGQSNQPQHFGDGTRLSIL.

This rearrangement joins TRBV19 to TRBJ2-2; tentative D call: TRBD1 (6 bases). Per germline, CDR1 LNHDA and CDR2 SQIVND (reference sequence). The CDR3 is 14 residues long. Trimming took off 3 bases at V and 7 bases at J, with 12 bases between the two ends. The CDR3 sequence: CASSISQGSGELFF. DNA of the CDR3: TGTGCCAGTAGTATTAGCCAGGGGAGCGGGGAGCTGTTTTTT.

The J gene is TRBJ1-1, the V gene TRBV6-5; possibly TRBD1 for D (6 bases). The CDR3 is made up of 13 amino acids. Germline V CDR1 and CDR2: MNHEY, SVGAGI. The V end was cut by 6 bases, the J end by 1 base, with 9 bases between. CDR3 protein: CASRRTANTEAFF. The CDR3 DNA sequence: TGTGCCAGCAGACGGACAGCGAACACTGAAGCTTTCTTT.

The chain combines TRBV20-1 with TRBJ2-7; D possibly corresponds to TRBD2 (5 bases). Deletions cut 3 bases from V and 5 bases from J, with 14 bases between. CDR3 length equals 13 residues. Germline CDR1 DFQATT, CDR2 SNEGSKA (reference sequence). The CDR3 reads CSASGRAGDEQYF. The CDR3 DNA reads TGCAGTGCTAGTGGGCGGGCAGGCGACGAGCAGTACTTC.

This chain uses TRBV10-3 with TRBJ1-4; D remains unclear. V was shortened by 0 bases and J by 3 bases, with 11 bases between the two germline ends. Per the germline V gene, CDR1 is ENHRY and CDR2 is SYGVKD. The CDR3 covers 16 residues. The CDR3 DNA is TGTGCCATCAGTGAGTCGAGAGGGAGATCTAATGAAAAACTGTTTTTT. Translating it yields CAISESRGRSNEKLFF.

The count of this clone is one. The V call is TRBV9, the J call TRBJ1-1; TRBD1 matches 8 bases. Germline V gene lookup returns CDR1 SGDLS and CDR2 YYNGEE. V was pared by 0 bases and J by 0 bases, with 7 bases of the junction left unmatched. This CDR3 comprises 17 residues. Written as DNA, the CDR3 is TGTGCCAGCAGCGTAGGGCCCCAGGGGGCGGTGAACACTGAAGCTTTCTTT. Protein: CASSVGPQGAVNTEAFF.

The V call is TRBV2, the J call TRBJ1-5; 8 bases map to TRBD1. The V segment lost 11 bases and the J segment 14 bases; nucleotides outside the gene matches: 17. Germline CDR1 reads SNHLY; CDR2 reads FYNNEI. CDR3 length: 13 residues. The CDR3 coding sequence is TGTGCCTCGAGGAGGGACAGGTCTTTCAAGGAGCATTTT. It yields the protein CASRRDRSFKEHF.

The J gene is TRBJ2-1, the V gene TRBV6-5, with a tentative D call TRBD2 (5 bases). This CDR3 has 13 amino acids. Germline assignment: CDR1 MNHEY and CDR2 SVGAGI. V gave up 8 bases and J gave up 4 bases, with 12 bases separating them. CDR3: CASRPGVYNEQFF. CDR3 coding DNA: TGTGCCAGCCGACCCGGGGTATACAATGAGCAGTTCTTC.

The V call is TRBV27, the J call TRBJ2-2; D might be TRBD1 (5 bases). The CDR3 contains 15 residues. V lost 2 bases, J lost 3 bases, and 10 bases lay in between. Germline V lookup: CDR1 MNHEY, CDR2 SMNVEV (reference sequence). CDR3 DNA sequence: TGTGCCAGCAGTTTAAATGGCAGGGACACCGGGGAGCTGTTTTTT. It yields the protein CASSLNGRDTGELFF.

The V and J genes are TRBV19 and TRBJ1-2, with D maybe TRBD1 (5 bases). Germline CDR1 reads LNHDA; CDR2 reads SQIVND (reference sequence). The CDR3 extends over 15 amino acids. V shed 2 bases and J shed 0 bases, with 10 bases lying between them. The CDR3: CASSILGQPNYGYTF. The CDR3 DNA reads TGTGCCAGTAGTATACTGGGGCAGCCTAACTATGGCTACACCTTC.